This section outlines one T cell receptor (beta chain) sequence together with its context. Trimming cost V 0 bases and J 6 bases; bases outside gene matches: 5. The V gene's germline CDR1 is SGHDN and CDR2 FVKESK. The CDR3 length is 14 residues. This record comes from a study of shared clonotypes between healthy human individuals. TCRdb's copy holds only in-frame clones and misses some; the assay was immunoSEQ multiplex PCR. The sample includes 170,000 or so clones, approximately 62% of them seen just once. The source is a man aged 25 to 45 in good health. V gene TRBV14 combines with J gene TRBJ2-7, with TRBD1 identical over 7 bases. Sequencing was done on a sample of memory CD4+ T cells sorted from blood. The sample's subset: CD45RA-negative fraction. CDR3 loop: CASSQDLGQTEQYF. The CDR3 DNA sequence: TGTGCCAGCAGCCAAGATCTGGGACAGACCGAGCAGTACTTC. Full variable domain (remainder filled in from reference TRBV14 and TRBJ2-7): EAGVTQFPSHSVIEKGQTVTLRCDPISGHDNLYWYRRVMGKEIKFLLHFVKESKQDESGMPNNRFLAERTGGTYSTLKVQPAELEDSGVYFCASSQDLGQTEQYFGPGTRLTVT.